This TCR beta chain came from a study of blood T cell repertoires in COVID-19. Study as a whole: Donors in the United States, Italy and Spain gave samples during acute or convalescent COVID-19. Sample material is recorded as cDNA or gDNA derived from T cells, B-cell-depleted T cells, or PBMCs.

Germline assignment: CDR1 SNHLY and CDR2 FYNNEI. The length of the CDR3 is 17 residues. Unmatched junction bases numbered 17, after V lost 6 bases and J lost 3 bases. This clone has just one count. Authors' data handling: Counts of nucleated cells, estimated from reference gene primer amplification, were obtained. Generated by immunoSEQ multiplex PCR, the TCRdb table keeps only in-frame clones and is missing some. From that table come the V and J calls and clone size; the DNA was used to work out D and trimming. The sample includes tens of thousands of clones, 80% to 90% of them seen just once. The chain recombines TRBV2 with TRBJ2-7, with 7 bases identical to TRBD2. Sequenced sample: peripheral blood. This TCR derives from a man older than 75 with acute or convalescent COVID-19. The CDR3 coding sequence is TGTGCCAGCAGGCTCAGAGTATTGAGGGACTACGACTACGAGCAGTACTTC. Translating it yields CASRLRVLRDYDYEQYF.